This T cell receptor (beta chain) came from a study of blood T cell repertoires in COVID-19 (dated by TCRdb to between 2020 and 2021). Turning to the overall study: Collaborator samples came from the United States, Italy and Spain and covered acute and convalescent phases of COVID-19. The material from the prospective study consisted of cDNA or gDNA derived from T cells, B-cell-depleted T cells, or PBMCs. Subjects who had been exposed to COVID-19, were actively infected with it, or had recovered from it provided the deeply sampled blood TCRbeta repertoires that made up the dataset. The repertoires were released in a freely available public database meant as a resource for research on the immune response to SARS-CoV-2. Samples were obtained from the ongoing ImmuneRACE study (first 160 participants) and from some 1,300 subjects provided by 6 global collaborators. A de-identified subject ID, COVID-19 status, age in years and sex were almost always included in the sample metadata. Where HLA class I and class II types were available, the types were taken from metadata supplied by the sample provider, not from assay-based typing.

General study outcomes and caveats: The amount of clinical and demographic metadata varied by source and participant and was provided uncurated.

Regarding this clone: The target of this receptor is not known. No much larger clone exists at a distance of one base, and base qualities are not known.

Including the terminal cysteine and phenylalanine, the CDR3 comprises 16 residues. The sequence is cut down to CDR3 DNA, 48 bases in frame from base 1. V is trimmed back by 4 bases and J by 1 base, and the junction contains 7 bases that no gene match accounts for. As encoded in the germline V gene, CDR1 is SGHAT while CDR2 is FQNNGV. Each collaborating institution followed its own protocols to collect whole blood in K2EDTA tubes. Collaborator samples were shipped for TCRbeta analysis as frozen whole blood, isolated PBMCs, or DNA extracted from either sample type. TCRbeta CDR3 regions were amplified from genomic DNA by means of the immunoSEQ Assay, a bias-controlled multiplex PCR. As for how the authors treated the data: The number of nucleated cells in each sample was estimated by amplification of reference gene primers within the assay. To quantify the absolute abundance of each unique TCRbeta CDR3 rearrangement, sequence reads were collapsed and filtered. For each sample, productive Simpson clonality was calculated by taking the square root of Simpson's diversity index across productive rearrangements. TCRdb limited this immuneACCESS table to in-frame rearrangements with V and J called. A share of clones is missing; checked studies link under half to unresolved V genes, and the rest is unexplained. The V and J calls and the clone size are those of that table, but D and trimming were determined from the DNA. The sample has under 200,000 clones on record, approximately 86% of them singletons. Less than 1% of the sample comes from the top ten.

The clonotype originates from a man between 18 and 35 years old with acute or convalescent COVID-19. Rearrangement joined TRBV11-2 to TRBJ2-1; 7 middle bases align to TRBD2. Input material: peripheral blood. The DNA is TGTGCCAGCAGCTCTAGAGCGGGGTTATCCTACAATGAGCAGTTCTTC. This codes for CASSSRAGLSYNEQFF.